This TCR beta chain emerged from a study of T cells in localized non-small cell lung cancer. General study findings and limits: There was an association of higher blood T cell density with longer overall survival. Uninvolved adjacent lung showed higher T cell clonality than tumor. Appearances in adjacent lung were noted for a median approximately 50 of the top 100 tumor clones.

Repertoires were generated with immunoSEQ multiplex PCR, while TCRdb's copy carries only in-frame clones and drops some. Here the sample spans 48,000 or so clones, about 72% being singletons. As for this clone: Its target is unknown.

The trim removed 9 bases at V and 1 base at J, leaving 14 bases unmatched. The CDR3 length is 16 residues. The V gene's germline CDR1 is SGDLS and CDR2 YYNGEE. The V call is TRBV9, the J call TRBJ1-1; 8 nucleotides line up with TRBD1. The receptor was isolated from a man between 40 and 70 years old with stage I squamous cell lung carcinoma. The sample consisted of peripheral blood, taken before any cancer treatment. In nucleotides, the CDR3 is TGTGCCAACTTACTCCGGGACAGGCTCCCGAACACTGAAGCTTTCTTT. As protein: CANLLRDRLPNTEAFF.